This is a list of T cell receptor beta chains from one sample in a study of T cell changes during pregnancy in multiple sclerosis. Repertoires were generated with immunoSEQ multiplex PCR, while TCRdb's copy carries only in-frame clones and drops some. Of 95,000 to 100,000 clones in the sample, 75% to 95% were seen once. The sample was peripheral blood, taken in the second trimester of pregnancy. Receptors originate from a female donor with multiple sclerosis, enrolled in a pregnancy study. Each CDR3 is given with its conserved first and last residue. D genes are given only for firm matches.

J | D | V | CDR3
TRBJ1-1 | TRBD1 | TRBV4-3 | CASSPGTGATEAFF
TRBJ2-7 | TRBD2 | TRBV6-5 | CASSTGTSRRYEQYF
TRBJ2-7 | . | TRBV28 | CASSLPNRDEQYF
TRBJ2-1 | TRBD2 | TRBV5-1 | CASRDPSGSSYNEQFF
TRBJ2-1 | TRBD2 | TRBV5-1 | CASSLLPGTSGRRVYNEQFF
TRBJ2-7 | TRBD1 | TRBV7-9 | CASSSQGVGAYEQYF
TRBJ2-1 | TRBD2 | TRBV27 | CASSLEVRAGGYNEQFF
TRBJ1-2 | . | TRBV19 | CASSHDTFYGYTF
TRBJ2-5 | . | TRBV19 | CASRGGETQYF
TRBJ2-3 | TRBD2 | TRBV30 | CAWSKGGRRGDTQYF
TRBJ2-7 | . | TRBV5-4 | CASSLVGSGRENEQYF
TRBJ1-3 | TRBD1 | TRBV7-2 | CASSSPGQGLSGNTIYF
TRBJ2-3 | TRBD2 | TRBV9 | CASSGPGRGPLDTQYF
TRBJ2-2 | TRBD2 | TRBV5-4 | CASSSAGTSGSGTGELFF
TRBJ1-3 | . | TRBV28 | CASSWIRGQSSGNTIYF
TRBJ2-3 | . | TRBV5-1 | CASSNDRPTDTQYF
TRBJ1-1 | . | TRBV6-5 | CASSPTPTWAEAFF
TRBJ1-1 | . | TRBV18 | CASSPKRDTEAFF
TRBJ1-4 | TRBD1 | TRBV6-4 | CASSDTGGPNEKLFF
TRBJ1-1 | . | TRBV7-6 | CASSLRSGTEAFF
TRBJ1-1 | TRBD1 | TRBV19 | CASSILHGQGRTEAFF